The rows below give T cell receptor beta chains drawn from one sample of a study of post-analysis software for immune sequencing data. Using its own MiXCR run on the PCR reads, TCRdb lists one record per CDR3 protein. The repertoire holds 700,000 to 800,000 distinct CDR3 sequences, with around 27% as singletons. The sample consisted of blood. The receptor set was obtained from a girl between 5 and 17 years old with multiple sclerosis. CDR3s include the opening cysteine and the closing phenylalanine or tryptophan. A D gene is named only where the DNA matches it firmly. The listing skips clone size in some rows; elsewhere it reads once, few, many or a size class.

length | D | J | size | V | CDR3 | DNA
16 | TRBD2 | TRBJ2-1 | NA | TRBV6-2/TRBV6-3 | CASSTGTSASYNEQFF | TGTGCCAGCAGCACCGGGACTAGTGCCTCCTACAATGAGCAGTTCTTC
14 | NA | TRBJ2-3 | NA | TRBV29-1 | CSVEGNRGIDTQYF | TGCAGCGTTGAAGGGAATCGTGGCATAGATACGCAGTATTTT
13 | TRBD2 | TRBJ2-7 | NA | TRBV7-9 | CASIWGGELEQYF | TGTGCCAGTATTTGGGGGGGGGAACTCGAGCAGTACTTC
12 | NA | TRBJ2-1 | NA | TRBV15 | CATSRDGRGEFF | TGTGCCACCAGCAGAGATGGGAGGGGGGAGTTCTTC
13 | NA | TRBJ2-5 | few | TRBV5-6 | CASSFLLQETQYF | TGTGCCAGCAGCTTTCTCCTCCAAGAGACCCAGTACTTC
16 | NA | TRBJ1-5 | few | TRBV4-3 | CASSPATGISNQPQHF | TGCGCCAGCAGCCCGGCCACAGGGATCAGCAATCAGCCCCAGCATTTT
17 | TRBD1 | TRBJ2-1 | NA | TRBV2 | CASTESMGQGGLREQFF | TGTGCCAGCACCGAGAGTATGGGACAGGGGGGTTTGCGTGAGCAGTTCTTC
14 | NA | TRBJ1-1 | once | TRBV10-3 | CAISESGENTEAFF | TGTGCCATCAGTGAGTCGGGGGAGAACACTGAAGCTTTCTTT
14 | NA | TRBJ2-2 | NA | TRBV10-3 | CAISESLYTGELFF | TGTGCCATCAGTGAGTCGTTGTACACCGGGGAGCTGTTTTTT
14 | NA | TRBJ2-3 | few | TRBV25-1 | CASSPRGERDTQYF | TGTGCCAGCAGTCCTCGGGGAGAGAGGGATACGCAGTATTTT
11 | NA | TRBJ1-1 | few | TRBV14 | CASSQDWGAFF | TGTGCCAGCAGCCAAGATTGGGGAGCTTTCTTT
13 | NA | TRBJ2-7 | NA | TRBV20-1 | CSPKGGPSYEQYF | TGCAGCCCTAAGGGGGGGCCCTCCTACGAGCAGTACTTC
14 | NA | TRBJ2-3 | few | TRBV20-1 | CSAVSRERTDTQYF | TGCAGTGCCGTCAGCAGGGAGCGCACAGATACGCAGTATTTT
17 | TRBD2 | TRBJ2-3 | NA | TRBV20-1 | CSAIRLAVHPSTDTQYF | TGCAGTGCAATCCGACTAGCGGTTCACCCCTCCACAGATACGCAGTATTTT
10 | TRBD2 | TRBJ2-7 | NA | TRBV20-1 | CGREGNEQYF | TGCGGGAGGGAGGGAAACGAGCAGTACTTC
15 | TRBD1 | TRBJ2-7 | NA | TRBV7-9 | CASSPPHRDRPEQYF | TGTGCCAGCAGCCCACCCCACCGGGACAGGCCCGAGCAGTACTTC
20 | TRBD2 | TRBJ2-1 | few | TRBV7-2 | CASSMPGLAGGPTPYNEQFF | TGTGCCAGCAGCATGCCGGGACTAGCGGGGGGGCCAACCCCCTACAATGAGCAGTTCTTC
12 | NA | TRBJ2-7 | NA | TRBV3-1 | CASSPTSFEQYF | TGTGCCAGCAGCCCTACTAGTTTCGAGCAGTACTTC
14 | NA | TRBJ2-3 | NA | TRBV7-8 | CASSFFGGGDTQYF | TGTGCCAGCAGCTTTTTCGGGGGTGGGGATACGCAGTATTTT
21 | TRBD2 | TRBJ2-1 | NA | TRBV27 | CASSPTPPEVLAGEAWNEQFF | TGTGCCAGCAGTCCGACGCCTCCGGAAGTACTAGCGGGAGAAGCATGGAATGAGCAGTTCTTC
16 | TRBD1 | TRBJ2-7 | NA | TRBV12-3/TRBV12-4 | CASSLGGRGRMNEQYF | TGTGCCAGCAGTTTAGGGGGCAGGGGGCGAATGAACGAGCAGTACTTC
15 | NA | TRBJ2-5 | NA | TRBV7-2 | CASSPSYGSQETQYF | TGTGCCAGCAGCCCGAGCTACGGGAGCCAAGAGACCCAGTACTTC
13 | TRBD1 | TRBJ2-7 | NA | TRBV5-1 | CASSFPGGDEQYF | TGCGCCAGCAGCTTTCCAGGGGGCGACGAGCAGTACTTC
17 | TRBD2 | TRBJ2-1 | NA | TRBV12-5 | CASGLQRLAKSYNEQFF | TGTGCTAGTGGTTTGCAGAGACTAGCGAAATCCTACAATGAGCAGTTCTTC
17 | TRBD1 | TRBJ1-2 | NA | TRBV12-3/TRBV12-4 | CASSFGTGGSRVYGYTF | TGTGCCAGCAGTTTCGGGACAGGGGGCTCCCGGGTCTATGGCTACACCTTC
12 | NA | TRBJ2-5 | few | TRBV5-1 | CASSLGYETQYF | TGCGCCAGCAGCTTGGGGTACGAGACCCAGTACTTC
15 | NA | TRBJ2-3 | NA | TRBV4-2 | CASSQVGEGADTQYF | TGTGCCAGCAGCCAAGTGGGGGAAGGCGCAGATACGCAGTATTTT
11 | NA | TRBJ2-1 | many | TRBV12-3/TRBV12-4 | CASSFIHEQFF | TGTGCCAGCAGTTTTATCCATGAGCAGTTCTTC
16 | NA | TRBJ2-1 | NA | TRBV3-1 | CASSQDVQGIFREQFF | TGTGCCAGCAGCCAAGATGTACAGGGTATTTTTCGGGAGCAGTTCTTC
13 | NA | TRBJ2-1 | NA | TRBV4-1 | CASSQDSYNKQFF | TGCGCCAGCAGCCAAGACAGCTACAATAAGCAGTTCTTC